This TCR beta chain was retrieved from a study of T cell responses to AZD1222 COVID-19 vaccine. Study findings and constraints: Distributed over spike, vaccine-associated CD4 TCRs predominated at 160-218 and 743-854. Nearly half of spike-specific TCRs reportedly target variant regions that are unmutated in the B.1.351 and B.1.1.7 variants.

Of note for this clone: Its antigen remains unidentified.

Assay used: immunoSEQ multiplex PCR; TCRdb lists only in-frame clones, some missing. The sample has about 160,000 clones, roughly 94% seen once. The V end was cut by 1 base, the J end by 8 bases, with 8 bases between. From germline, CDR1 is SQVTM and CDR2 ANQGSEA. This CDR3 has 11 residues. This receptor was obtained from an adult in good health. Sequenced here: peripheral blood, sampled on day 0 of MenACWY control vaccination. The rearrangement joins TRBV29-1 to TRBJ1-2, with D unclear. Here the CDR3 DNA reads TGCAGCGTTGAAGGCCGGGCCGGCTACACCTTC. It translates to CSVEGRAGYTF.